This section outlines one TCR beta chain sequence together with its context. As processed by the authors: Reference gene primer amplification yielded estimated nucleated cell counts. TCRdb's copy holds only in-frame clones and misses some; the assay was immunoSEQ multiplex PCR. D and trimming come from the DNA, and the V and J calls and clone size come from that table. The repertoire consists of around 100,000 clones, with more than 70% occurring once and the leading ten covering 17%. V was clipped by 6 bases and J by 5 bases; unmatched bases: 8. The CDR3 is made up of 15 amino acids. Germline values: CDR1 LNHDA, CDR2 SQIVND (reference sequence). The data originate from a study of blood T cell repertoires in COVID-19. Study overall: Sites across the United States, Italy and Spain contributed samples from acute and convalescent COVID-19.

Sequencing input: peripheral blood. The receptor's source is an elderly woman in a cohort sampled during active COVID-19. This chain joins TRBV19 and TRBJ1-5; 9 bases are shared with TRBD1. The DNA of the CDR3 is TGTGCCAGTAGCCCACAGACAGGGGGACATCAGCCCCAGCATTTT. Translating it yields CASSPQTGGHQPQHF.